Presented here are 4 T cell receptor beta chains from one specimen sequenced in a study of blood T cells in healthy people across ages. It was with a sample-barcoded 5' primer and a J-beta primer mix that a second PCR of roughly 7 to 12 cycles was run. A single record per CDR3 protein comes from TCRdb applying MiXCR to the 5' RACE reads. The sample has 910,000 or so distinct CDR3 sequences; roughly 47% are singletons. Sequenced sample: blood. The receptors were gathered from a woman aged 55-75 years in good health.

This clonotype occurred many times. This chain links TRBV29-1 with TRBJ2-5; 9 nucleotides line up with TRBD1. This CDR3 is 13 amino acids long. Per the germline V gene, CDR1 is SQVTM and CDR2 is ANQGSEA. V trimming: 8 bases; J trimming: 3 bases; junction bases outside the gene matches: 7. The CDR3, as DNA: TGCAGCACCGGACAGGGGAAGGAAGAGACCCAGTACTTC. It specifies CSTGQGKEETQYF.

CDR3 protein: CASTTTSGSSTDTQYF. The CDR3 bases are TGTGCCAGCACCACGACTAGCGGATCTAGCACAGATACGCAGTATTTT. The chain has TRBV27 and TRBJ2-3, with TRBD2 matching 9 bases. CDR1 and CDR2 (germline): MNHEY, SMNVEV (reference sequence). There are 16 residues in the CDR3. With V trimmed by 7 bases and J by 0 bases, 8 bases remained unmatched.

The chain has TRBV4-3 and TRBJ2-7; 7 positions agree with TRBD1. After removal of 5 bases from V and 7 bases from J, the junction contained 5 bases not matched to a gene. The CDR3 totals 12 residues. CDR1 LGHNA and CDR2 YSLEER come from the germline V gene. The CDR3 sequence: CASSKTGVEQYF. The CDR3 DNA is TGCGCCAGCAGCAAAACAGGGGTAGAGCAGTACTTC.

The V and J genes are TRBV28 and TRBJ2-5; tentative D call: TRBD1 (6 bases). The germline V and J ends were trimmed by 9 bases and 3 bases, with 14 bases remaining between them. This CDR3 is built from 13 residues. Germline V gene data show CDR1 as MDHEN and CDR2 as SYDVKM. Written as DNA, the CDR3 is TGTGCCAGACCGGGACACTTTGAAGAGACCCAGTACTTC. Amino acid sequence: CARPGHFEETQYF.